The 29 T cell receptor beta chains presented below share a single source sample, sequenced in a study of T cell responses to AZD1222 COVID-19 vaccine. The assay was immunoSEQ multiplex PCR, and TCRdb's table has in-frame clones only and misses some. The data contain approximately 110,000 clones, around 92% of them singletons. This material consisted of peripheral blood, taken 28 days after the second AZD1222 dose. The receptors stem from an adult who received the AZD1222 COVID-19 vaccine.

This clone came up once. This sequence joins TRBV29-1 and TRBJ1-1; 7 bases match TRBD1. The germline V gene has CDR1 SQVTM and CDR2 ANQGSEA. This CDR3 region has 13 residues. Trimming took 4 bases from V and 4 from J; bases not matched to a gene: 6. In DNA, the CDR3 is TGCAGCGTTGTCGGAACAGGGGCCACTGAAGCTTTCTTT. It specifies CSVVGTGATEAFF.

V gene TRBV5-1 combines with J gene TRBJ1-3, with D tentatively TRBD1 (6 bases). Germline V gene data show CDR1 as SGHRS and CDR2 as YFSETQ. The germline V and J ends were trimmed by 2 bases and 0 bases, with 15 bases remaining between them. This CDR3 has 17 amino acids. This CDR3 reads CASSFSKGVYSGNTIYF. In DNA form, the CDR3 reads TGCGCCAGCAGCTTTTCTAAGGGGGTATACTCTGGAAACACCATATATTTT.

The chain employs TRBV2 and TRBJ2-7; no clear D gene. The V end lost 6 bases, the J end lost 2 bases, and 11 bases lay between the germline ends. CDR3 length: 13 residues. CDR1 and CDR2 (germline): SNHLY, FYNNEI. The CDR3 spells CASRRGPTYEQYF. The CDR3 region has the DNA TGTGCCAGCAGGAGAGGTCCCACCTACGAGCAGTACTTC.

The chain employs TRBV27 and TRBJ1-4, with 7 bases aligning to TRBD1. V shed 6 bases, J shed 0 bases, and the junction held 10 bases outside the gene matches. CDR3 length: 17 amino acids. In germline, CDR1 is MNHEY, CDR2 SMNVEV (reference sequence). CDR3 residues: CASRKWGGTATNEKLFF. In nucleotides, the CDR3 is TGTGCCAGCAGAAAATGGGGGGGGACAGCAACTAATGAAAAACTGTTTTTT.

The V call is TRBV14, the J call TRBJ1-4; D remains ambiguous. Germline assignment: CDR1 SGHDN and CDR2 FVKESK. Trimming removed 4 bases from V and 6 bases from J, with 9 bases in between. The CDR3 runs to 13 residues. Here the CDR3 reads CASSLWSDEKLFF. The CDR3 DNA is TGTGCCAGCAGCCTCTGGTCGGATGAAAAACTGTTTTTT. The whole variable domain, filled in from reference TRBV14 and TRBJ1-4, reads EAGVTQFPSHSVIEKGQTVTLRCDPISGHDNLYWYRRVMGKEIKFLLHFVKESKQDESGMPNNRFLAERTGGTYSTLKVQPAELEDSGVYFCASSLWSDEKLFFGSGTQLSVL.

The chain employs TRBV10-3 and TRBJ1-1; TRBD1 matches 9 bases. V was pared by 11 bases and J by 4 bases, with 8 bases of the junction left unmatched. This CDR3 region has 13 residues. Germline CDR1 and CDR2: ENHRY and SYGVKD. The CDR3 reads CASQGAPPTEAFF. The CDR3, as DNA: TGTGCCTCACAGGGGGCGCCTCCCACTGAAGCTTTCTTT.

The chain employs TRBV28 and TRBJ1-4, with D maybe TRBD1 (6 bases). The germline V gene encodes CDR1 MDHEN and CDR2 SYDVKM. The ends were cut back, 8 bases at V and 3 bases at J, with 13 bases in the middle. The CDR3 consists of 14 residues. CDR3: CASSIQGSNEKLFF. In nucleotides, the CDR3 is TGTGCCAGCTCAATACAGGGTTCTAATGAAAAACTGTTTTTT.

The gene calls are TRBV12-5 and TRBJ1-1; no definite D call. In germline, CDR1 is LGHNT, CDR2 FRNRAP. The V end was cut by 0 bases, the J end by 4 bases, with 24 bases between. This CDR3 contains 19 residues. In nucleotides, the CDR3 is TGTGCTAGTGGTTTGGTACTGAATTTAGGCGCTGTTGGACCCACTGAAGCTTTCTTT. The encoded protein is CASGLVLNLGAVGPTEAFF.

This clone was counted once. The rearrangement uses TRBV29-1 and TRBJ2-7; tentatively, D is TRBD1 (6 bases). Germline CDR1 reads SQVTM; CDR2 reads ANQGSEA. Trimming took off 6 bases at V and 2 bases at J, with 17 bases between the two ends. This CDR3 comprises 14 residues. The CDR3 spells CSVGHKAGAYEQYF. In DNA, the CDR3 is TGCAGCGTCGGACACAAGGCAGGGGCCTACGAGCAGTACTTC.

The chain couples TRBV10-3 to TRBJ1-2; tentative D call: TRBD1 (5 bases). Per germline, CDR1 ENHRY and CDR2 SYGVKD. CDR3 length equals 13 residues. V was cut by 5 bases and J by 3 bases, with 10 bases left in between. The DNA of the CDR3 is TGTGCCATCAGTTTTCAGGGTGACTATGGCTACACCTTC. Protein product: CAISFQGDYGYTF.

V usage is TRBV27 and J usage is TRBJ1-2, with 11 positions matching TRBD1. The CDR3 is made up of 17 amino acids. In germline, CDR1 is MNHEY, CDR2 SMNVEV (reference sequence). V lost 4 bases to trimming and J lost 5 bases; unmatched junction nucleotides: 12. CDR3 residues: CASSSWVGQGAVYGYTF. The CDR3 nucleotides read TGTGCCAGCAGTTCATGGGTCGGACAGGGGGCGGTATATGGCTACACCTTC.

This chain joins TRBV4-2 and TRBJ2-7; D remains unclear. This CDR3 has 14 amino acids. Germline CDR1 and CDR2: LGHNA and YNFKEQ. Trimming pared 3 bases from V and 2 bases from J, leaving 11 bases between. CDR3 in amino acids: CASSQERSAYEQYF. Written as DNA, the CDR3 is TGTGCCAGCAGCCAGGAAAGGTCAGCCTACGAGCAGTACTTC.

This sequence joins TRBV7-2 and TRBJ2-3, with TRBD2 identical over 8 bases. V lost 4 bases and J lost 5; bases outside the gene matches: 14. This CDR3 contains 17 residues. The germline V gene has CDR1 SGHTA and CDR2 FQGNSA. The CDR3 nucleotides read TGTGCCAGCAGCTATAGAGGGGGTAGCGGGATTGGAGATACGCAGTATTTT. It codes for CASSYRGGSGIGDTQYF.

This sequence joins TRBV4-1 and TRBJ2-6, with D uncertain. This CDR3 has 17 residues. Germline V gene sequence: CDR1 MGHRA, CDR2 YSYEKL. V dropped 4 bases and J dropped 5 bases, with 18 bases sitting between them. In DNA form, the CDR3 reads TGCGCCAGCAGCCCGATCCCGAACAGCCTAAGGGCCAACGTCCTGACTTTC. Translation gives CASSPIPNSLRANVLTF.

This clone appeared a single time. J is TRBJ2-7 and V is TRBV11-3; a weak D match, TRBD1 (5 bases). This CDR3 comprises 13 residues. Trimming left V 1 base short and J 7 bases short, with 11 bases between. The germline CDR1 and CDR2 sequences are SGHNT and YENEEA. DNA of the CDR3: TGTGCCAGCAGCTTAGGCAGGGATAGGGAGCAGTACTTC. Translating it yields CASSLGRDREQYF. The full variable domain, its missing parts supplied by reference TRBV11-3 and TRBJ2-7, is EAGVVQSPRYKIIEKKQPVAFWCNPISGHNTLYWYLQNLGQGPELLIRYENEEAVDDSQLPKDRFSAERLKGVDSTLKIQPAELGDSAVYLCASSLGRDREQYFGPGTRLTVT.

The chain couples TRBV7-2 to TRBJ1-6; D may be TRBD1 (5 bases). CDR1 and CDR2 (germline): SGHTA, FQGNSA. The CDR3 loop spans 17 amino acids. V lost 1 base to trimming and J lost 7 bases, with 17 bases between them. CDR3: CASSLVLGQGRNSPLHF. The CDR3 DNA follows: TGTGCCAGCAGCTTAGTACTCGGGCAGGGACGCAATTCACCCCTCCACTTT.

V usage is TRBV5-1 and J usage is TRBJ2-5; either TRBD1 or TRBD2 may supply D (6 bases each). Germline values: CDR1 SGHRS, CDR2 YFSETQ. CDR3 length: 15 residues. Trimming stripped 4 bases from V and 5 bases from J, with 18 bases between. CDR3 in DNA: TGCGCCAGCAGCAGGGGGATTCCGGGGGCCGAGACCCAGTACTTC. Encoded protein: CASSRGIPGAETQYF.

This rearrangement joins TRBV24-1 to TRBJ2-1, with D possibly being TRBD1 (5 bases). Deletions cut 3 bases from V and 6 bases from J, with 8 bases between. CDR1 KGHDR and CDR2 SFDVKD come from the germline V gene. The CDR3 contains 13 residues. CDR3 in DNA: TGTGCCACCAGTGATGGGGCAGCCAATGAGCAGTTCTTC. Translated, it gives CATSDGAANEQFF.

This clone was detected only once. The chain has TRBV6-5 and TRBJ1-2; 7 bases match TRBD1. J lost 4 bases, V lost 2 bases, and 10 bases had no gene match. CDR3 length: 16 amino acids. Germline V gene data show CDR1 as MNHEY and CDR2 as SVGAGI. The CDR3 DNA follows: TGTGCCAGCAGTTACAGCTACGAGGGGGCGACCTATGGCTACACCTTC. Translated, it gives CASSYSYEGATYGYTF.

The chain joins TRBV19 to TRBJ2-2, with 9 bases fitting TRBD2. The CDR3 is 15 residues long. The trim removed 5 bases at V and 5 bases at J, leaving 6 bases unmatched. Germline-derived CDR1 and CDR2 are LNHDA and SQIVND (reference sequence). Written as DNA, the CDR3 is TGTGCCAGTAGTGGGGTACTAGCGGGTACCGGGGAGCTGTTTTTT. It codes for CASSGVLAGTGELFF.

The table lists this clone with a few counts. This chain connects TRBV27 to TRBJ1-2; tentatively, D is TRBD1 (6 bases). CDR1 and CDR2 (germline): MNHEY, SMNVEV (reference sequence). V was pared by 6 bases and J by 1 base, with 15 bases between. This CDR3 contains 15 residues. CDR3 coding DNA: TGTGCCAGCAGGACGACAGGACCTCATAACTATGGCTACACCTTC. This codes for CASRTTGPHNYGYTF.

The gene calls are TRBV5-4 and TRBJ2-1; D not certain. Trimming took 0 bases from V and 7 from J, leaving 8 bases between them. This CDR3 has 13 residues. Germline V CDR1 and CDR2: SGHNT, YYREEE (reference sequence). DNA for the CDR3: TGTGCCAGCAGCTTGGCCCCCGGGAATGAGCAGTTCTTC. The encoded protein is CASSLAPGNEQFF.

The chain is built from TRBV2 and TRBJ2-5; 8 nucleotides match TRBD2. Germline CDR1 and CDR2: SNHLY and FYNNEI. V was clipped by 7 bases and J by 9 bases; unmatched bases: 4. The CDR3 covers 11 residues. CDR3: CASTPGGPQYF. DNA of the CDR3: TGTGCCAGCACTCCGGGGGGGCCCCAGTACTTC. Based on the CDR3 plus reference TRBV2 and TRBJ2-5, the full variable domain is EPEVTQTPSHQVTQMGQEVILRCVPISNHLYFYWYRQILGQKVEFLVSFYNNEISEKSEIFDDQFSVERPDGSNFTLKIRSTKLEDSAMYFCASTPGGPQYFGPGTRLLVL.

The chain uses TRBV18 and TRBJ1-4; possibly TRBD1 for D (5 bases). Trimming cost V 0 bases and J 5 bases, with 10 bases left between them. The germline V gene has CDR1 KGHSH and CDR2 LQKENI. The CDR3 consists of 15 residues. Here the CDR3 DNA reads TGTGCCAGCTCACCACCGTCCAGGGTAAATGAAAAACTGTTTTTT. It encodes CASSPPSRVNEKLFF.

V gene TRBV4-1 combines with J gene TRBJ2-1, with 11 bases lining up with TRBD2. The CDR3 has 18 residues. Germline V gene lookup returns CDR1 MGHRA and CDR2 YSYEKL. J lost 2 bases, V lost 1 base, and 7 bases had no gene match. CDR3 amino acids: CASSQVSFSGGAYNEQFF. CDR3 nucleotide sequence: TGCGCCAGCAGCCAAGTGTCCTTTAGCGGGGGGGCCTACAATGAGCAGTTCTTC.

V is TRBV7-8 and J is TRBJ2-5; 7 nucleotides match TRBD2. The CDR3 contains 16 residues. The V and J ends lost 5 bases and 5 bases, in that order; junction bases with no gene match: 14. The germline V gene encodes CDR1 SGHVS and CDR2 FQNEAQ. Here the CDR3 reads CASSPGFGGRGETQYF. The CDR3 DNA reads TGTGCCAGCAGCCCCGGGTTCGGCGGGAGAGGCGAGACCCAGTACTTC.

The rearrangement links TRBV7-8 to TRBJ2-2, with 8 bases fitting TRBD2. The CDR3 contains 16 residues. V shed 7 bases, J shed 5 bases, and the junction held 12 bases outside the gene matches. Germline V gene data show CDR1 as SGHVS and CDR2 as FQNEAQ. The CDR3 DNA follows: TGTGCCAGCAACCCCTTAGCGGGATATCGAACCGGGGAGCTGTTTTTT. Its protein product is CASNPLAGYRTGELFF.

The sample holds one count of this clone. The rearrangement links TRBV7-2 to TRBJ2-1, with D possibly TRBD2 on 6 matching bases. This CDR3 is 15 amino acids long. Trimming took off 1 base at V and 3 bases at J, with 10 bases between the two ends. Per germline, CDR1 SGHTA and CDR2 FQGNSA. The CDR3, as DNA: TGTGCCAGCAGCTTAGGTCTAGCGATCTACAATGAGCAGTTCTTC. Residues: CASSLGLAIYNEQFF.

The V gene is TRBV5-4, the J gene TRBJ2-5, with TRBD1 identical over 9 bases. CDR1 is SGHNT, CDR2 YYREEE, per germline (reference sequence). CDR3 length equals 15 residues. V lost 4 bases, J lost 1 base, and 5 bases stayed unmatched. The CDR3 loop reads CASSPDRGLQETQYF. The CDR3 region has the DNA TGTGCCAGCAGCCCGGACAGGGGACTCCAAGAGACCCAGTACTTC.